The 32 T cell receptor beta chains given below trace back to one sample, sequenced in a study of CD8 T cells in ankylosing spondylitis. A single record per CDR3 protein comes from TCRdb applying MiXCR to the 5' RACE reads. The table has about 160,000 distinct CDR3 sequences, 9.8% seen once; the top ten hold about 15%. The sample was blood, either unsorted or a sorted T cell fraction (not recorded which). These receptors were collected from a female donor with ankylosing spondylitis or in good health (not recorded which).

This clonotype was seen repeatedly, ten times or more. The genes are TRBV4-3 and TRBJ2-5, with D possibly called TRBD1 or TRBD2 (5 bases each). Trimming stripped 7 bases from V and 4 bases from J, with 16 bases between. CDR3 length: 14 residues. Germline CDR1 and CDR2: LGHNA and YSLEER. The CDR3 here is CASNQRGEGETQYF. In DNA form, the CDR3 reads TGCGCCAGCAATCAGAGGGGCGAGGGAGAGACCCAGTACTTC.

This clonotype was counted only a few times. The chain's CDR3 is CASSSAGTSGITYEQYF. In nucleotides, the CDR3 is TGCGCCAGCAGCTCCGCCGGTACTAGCGGGATAACATACGAGCAGTACTTC. The rearrangement uses TRBV5-1 and TRBJ2-7, with TRBD2 matching 10 bases. The length of the CDR3 is 17 residues. From germline, CDR1 is SGHRS and CDR2 YFSETQ. The J segment lost 4 bases and the V segment lost 3 bases, leaving 13 bases of the junction unmatched. The whole variable domain, remainder taken from reference TRBV5-1 and TRBJ2-7, is KAGVTQTPRYLIKTRGQQVTLSCSPISGHRSVSWYQQTPGQGLQFLFEYFSETQRNKGNFPGRFSGRQFSNSRSEMNVSTLELGDSALYLCASSSAGTSGITYEQYFGPGTRLTVT.

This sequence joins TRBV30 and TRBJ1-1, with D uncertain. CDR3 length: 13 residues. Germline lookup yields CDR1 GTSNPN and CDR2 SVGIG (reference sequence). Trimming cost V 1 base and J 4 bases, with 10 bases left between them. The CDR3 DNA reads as TGTGCCTGGAGTGGGAACGGTGGCACTGAAGCTTTCTTT. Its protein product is CAWSGNGGTEAFF. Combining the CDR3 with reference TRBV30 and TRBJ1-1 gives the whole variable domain SQTIHQWPATLVQPVGSPLSLECTVEGTSNPNLYWYRQAAGRGLQLLFYSVGIGQISSEVPQNLSASRPQDRQFILSSKKLLLSDSGFYLCAWSGNGGTEAFFGQGTRLTVV.

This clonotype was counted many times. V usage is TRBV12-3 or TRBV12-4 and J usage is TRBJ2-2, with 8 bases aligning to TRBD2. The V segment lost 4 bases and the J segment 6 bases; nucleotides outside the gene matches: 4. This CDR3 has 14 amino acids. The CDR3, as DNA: TGTGCCAGCAGTTGGGGGACTAGTTCCGGGGAGCTGTTTTTT. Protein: CASSWGTSSGELFF.

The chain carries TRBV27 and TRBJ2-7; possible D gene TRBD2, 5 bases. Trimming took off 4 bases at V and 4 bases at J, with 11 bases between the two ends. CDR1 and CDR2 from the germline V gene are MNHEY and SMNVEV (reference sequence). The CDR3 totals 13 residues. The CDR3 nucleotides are TGTGCCAGCAGTTCCGGGATAGGGTACGAGCAGTACTTC. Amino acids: CASSSGIGYEQYF.

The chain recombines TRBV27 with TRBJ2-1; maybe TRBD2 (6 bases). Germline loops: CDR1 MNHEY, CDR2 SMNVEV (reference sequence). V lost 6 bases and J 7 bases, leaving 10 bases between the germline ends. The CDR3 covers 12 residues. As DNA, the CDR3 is TGTGCCAGCAGAGGAGGAGGGAATGAGCAGTTCTTC. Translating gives CASRGGGNEQFF.

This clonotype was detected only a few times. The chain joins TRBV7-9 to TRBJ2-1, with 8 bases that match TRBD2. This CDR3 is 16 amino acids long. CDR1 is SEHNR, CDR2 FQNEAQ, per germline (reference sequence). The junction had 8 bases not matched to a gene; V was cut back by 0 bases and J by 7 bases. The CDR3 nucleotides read TGTGCCAGCAGCTTAGCGTACGGGACTAGGAGGAATGAGCAGTTCTTC. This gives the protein CASSLAYGTRRNEQFF.

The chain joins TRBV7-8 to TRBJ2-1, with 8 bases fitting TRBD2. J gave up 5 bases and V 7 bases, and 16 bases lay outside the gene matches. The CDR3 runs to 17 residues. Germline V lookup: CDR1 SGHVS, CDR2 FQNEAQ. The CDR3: CASTIGGGGRIDNEQFF. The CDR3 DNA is TGTGCCAGCACCATAGGGGGGGGCGGGAGGATCGACAATGAGCAGTTCTTC.

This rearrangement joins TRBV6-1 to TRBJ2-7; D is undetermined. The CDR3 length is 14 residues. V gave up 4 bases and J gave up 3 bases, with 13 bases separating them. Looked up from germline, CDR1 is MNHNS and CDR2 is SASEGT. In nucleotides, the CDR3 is TGTGCCAGCAGTGGTCACATGGAGATCTACGAGCAGTACTTC. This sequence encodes CASSGHMEIYEQYF.

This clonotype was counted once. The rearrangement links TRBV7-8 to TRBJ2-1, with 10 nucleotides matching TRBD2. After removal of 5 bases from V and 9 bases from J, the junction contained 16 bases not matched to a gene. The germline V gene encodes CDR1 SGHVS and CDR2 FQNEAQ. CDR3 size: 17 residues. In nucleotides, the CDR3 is TGTGCCAGCAGCAACGTAGGGGAGGGAGCGGGAGGGCCTGAGCAGTTCTTC. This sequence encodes CASSNVGEGAGGPEQFF.

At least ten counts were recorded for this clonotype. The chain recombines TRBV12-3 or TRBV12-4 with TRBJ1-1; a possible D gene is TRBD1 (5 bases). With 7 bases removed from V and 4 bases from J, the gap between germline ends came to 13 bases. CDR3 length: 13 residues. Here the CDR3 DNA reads TGTGCCAGCACTCCAAGGGGAGTCACTGAAGCTTTCTTT. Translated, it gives CASTPRGVTEAFF.

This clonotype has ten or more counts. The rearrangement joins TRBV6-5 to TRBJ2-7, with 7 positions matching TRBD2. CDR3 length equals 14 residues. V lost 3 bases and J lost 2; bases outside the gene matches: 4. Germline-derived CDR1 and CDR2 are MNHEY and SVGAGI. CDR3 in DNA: TGTGCCAGCAGTTATAGCGGGCCACCCTACGAGCAGTACTTC. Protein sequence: CASSYSGPPYEQYF.

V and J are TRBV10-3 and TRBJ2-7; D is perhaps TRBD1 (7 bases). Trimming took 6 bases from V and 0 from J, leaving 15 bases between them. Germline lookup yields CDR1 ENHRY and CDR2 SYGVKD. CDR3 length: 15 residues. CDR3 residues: CAISAGQRSSYEQYF. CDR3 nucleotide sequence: TGTGCCATCAGCGCGGGACAGCGGAGCTCCTACGAGCAGTACTTC.

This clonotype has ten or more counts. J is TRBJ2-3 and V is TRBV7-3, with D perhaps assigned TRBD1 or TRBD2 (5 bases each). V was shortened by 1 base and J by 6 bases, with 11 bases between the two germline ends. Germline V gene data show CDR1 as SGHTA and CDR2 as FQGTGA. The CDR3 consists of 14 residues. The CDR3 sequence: CASSLIGTGDTQYF. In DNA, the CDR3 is TGTGCCAGCAGCTTAATAGGGACGGGGGATACGCAGTATTTT.

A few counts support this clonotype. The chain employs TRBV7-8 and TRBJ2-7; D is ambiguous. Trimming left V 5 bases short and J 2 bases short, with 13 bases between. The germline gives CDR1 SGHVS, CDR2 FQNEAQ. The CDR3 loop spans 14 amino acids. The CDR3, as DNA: TGTGCCAGCAGCCCCCGACTGATTACCTACGAGCAGTACTTC. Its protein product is CASSPRLITYEQYF.

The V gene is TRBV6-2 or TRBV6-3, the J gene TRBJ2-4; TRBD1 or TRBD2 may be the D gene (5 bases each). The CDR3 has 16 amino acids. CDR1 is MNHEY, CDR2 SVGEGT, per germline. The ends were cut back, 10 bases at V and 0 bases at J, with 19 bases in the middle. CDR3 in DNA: TGTGCCACCAAGACACCTGGGGGTCTAGCCAAAAACATTCAGTACTTC. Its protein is CATKTPGGLAKNIQYF.

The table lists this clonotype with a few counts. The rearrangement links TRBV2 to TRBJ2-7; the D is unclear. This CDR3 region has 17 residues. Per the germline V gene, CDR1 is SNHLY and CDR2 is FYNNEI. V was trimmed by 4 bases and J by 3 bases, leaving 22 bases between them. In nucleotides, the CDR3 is TGTGCCAGCAGTGGGCGCAAACTACAGCTAAGGGACTACGAGCAGTACTTC. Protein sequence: CASSGRKLQLRDYEQYF. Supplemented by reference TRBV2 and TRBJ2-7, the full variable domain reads EPEVTQTPSHQVTQMGQEVILRCVPISNHLYFYWYRQILGQKVEFLVSFYNNEISEKSEIFDDQFSVERPDGSNFTLKIRSTKLEDSAMYFCASSGRKLQLRDYEQYFGPGTRLTVT.

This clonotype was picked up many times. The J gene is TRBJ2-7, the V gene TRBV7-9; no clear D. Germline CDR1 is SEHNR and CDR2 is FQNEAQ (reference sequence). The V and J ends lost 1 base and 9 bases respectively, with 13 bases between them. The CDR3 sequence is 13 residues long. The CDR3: CASSLDPGPRQYF. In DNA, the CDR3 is TGTGCCAGCAGCTTAGACCCGGGCCCACGGCAGTACTTC.

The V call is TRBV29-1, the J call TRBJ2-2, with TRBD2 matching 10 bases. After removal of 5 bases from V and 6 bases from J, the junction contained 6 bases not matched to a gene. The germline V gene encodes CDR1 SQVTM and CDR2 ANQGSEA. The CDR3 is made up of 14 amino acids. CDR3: CSVYLAGEPGELFF. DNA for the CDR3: TGCAGCGTTTATCTAGCGGGAGAGCCCGGGGAGCTGTTTTTT.

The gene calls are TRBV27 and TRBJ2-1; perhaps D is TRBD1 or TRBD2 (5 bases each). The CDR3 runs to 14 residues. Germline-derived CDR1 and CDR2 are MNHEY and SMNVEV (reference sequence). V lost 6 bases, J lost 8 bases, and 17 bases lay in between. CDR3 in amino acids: CASSRTQGLDEQFF. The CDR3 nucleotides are TGTGCCAGCAGCCGGACTCAGGGTTTGGATGAGCAGTTCTTC.

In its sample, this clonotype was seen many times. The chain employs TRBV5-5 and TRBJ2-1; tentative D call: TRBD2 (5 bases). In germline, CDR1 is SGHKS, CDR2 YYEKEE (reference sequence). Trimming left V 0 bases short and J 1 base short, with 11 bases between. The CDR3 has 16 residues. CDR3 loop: CASSLAAGLSYNEQFF. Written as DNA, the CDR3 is TGTGCCAGCAGCTTGGCCGCTGGACTTTCCTACAATGAGCAGTTCTTC. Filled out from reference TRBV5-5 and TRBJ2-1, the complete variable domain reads DAGVTQSPTHLIKTRGQQVTLRCSPISGHKSVSWYQQVLGQGPQFIFQYYEKEERGRGNFPDRFSARQFPNYSSELNVNALLLGDSALYLCASSLAAGLSYNEQFFGPGTRLTVL.

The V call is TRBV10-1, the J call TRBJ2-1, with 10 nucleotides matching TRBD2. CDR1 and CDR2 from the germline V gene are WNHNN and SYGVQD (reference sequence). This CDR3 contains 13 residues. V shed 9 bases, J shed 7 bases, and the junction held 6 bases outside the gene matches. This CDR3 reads CASSSGSGNEQFF. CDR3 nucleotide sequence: TGCGCCAGTTCTAGCGGGAGCGGGAATGAGCAGTTCTTC.

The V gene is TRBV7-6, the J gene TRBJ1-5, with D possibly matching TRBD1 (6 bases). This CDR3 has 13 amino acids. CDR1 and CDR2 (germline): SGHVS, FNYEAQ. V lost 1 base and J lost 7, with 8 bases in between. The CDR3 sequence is CASSLGGAQPQHF. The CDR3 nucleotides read TGTGCCAGCAGCTTAGGGGGGGCCCAGCCCCAGCATTTT.

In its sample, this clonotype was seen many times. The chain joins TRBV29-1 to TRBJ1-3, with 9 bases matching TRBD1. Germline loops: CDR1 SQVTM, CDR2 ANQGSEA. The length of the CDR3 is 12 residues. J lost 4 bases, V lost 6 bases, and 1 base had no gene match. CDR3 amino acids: CSVGQGGNTIYF. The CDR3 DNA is TGCAGCGTGGGACAGGGCGGAAACACCATATATTTT.

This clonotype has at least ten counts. CDR3 protein: CASSDEAVRRGNTEAFF. CDR3 nucleotides: TGTGCCAGCAGCGACGAGGCAGTAAGACGGGGGAACACTGAAGCTTTCTTT. This rearrangement joins TRBV7-9 to TRBJ1-1; D unclear. Germline V lookup: CDR1 SEHNR, CDR2 FQNEAQ (reference sequence). The CDR3 consists of 17 residues. The V end lost 5 bases, the J end lost 1 base, and 20 bases lay between the germline ends.

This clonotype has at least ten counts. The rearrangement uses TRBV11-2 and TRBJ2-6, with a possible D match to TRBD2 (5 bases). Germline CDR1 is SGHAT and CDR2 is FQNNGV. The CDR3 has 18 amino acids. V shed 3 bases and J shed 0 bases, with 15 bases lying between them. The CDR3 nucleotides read TGTGCCAGCAGCTTGAATCGAGCGGTACTCTCTGGGGCCAACGTCCTGACTTTC. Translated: CASSLNRAVLSGANVLTF.

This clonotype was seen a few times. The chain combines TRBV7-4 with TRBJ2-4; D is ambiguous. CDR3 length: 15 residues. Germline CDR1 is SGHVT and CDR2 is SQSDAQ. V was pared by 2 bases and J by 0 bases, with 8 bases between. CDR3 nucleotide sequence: TGTGCCAGCAGCTTACTCTCTGTAGCCAAAAACATTCAGTACTTC. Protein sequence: CASSLLSVAKNIQYF.

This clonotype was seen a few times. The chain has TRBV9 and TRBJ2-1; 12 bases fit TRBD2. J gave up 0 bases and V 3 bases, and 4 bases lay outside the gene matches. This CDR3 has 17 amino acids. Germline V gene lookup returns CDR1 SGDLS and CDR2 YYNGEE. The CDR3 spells CASSGTSGTNSYNEQFF. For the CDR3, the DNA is TGTGCCAGCAGCGGGACTAGCGGGACCAACTCCTACAATGAGCAGTTCTTC.

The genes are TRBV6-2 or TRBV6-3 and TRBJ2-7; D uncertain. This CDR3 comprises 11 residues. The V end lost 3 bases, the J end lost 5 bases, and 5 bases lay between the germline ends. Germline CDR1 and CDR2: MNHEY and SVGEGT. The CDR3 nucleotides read TGTGCCAGCAGTTATGGAGACGAGCAGTACTTC. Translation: CASSYGDEQYF.

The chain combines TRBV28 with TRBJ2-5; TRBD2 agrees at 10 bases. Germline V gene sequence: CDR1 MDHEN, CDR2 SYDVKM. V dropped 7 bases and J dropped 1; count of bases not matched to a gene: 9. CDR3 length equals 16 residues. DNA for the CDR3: TGTGCCAGCATACCAAGCGGGAGGGCCTCCCAAGAGACCCAGTACTTC. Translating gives CASIPSGRASQETQYF.

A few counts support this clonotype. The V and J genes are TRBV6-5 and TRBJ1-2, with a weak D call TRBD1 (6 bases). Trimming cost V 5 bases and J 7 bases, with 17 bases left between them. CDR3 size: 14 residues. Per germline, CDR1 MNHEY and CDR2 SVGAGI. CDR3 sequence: CASSLLQGYSGYTF. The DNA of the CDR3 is TGTGCCAGCAGTCTACTACAGGGATACTCTGGCTACACCTTC.

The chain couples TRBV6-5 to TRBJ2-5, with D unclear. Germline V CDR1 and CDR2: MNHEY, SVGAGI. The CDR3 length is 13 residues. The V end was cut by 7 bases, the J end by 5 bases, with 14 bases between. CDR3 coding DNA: TGTGCCAGCACTTCCTTCAGTAGTGAGACCCAGTACTTC. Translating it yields CASTSFSSETQYF.